The 13 T cell receptor beta chains given below trace back to one sample, sequenced in a study of blood T cell repertoires in COVID-19. Assay: immunoSEQ multiplex PCR; the TCRdb copy retains only in-frame clones and omits some. The table has under 200,000 clones, nearly 90% seen once; the top ten hold under 25%. The sequencing input was peripheral blood. The origin of the receptors is a man between 60 and 75 years old with active or convalescent COVID-19.

The chain combines TRBV19 with TRBJ1-6; D not certain. CDR3 length: 14 residues. Germline V gene sequence: CDR1 LNHDA, CDR2 SQIVND (reference sequence). The ends were cut back, 3 bases at V and 7 bases at J, with 10 bases in the middle. The CDR3: CASSMGRQNSPLHF. As DNA, the CDR3 is TGTGCCAGTAGTATGGGCAGGCAAAATTCACCCCTCCACTTT.

This chain links TRBV5-6 with TRBJ1-2; TRBD1 agrees at 7 bases. Germline V gene lookup returns CDR1 SGHDT and CDR2 YYEEEE. The J segment lost 2 bases and the V segment lost 3 bases, leaving 10 bases of the junction unmatched. The CDR3 contains 16 residues. CDR3 protein: CASSWAGTERNYGYTF. CDR3 coding DNA: TGTGCCAGCAGCTGGGCCGGGACAGAAAGAAACTATGGCTACACCTTC.

V and J are TRBV6-2 or TRBV6-3 and TRBJ2-7; no reliable D call. Looked up from germline, CDR1 is MNHEY and CDR2 is SVGEGT. V lost 2 bases, J lost 5 bases, and 10 bases lay in between. The CDR3 is 13 amino acids. CDR3 region: CASSYAGGHEQYF. The CDR3 nucleotides read TGTGCCAGCAGTTACGCAGGTGGCCACGAGCAGTACTTC.

V usage is TRBV5-4 and J usage is TRBJ1-1; weak D call: TRBD1 (6 bases). Trimming left V 4 bases short and J 4 bases short, with 11 bases between. The germline V gene has CDR1 SGHNT and CDR2 YYREEE (reference sequence). The CDR3 covers 13 residues. DNA of the CDR3: TGTGCCAGCAGCAACAGGGTAGGCACTGAAGCTTTCTTT. Amino acids: CASSNRVGTEAFF.

On this clone: Other DNA sequences within the sample encode an identical CDR3. This chain connects TRBV6-5 to TRBJ1-1; no reliable D call. The CDR3 loop spans 13 amino acids. CDR1 is MNHEY, CDR2 SVGAGI, per germline. Between the trimmed V and J ends, which lost 2 bases and 5 bases, there was a span of 9 bases. The CDR3 DNA follows: TGTGCCAGCAGTTACCCGGGGTATACTGAAGCTTTCTTT. Its protein product is CASSYPGYTEAFF.

This rearrangement joins TRBV20-1 to TRBJ1-2; 9 bases match TRBD1. The CDR3 loop spans 14 amino acids. Germline assignment: CDR1 DFQATT and CDR2 SNEGSKA (reference sequence). After removal of 3 bases from V and 8 bases from J, the junction contained 10 bases not matched to a gene. The CDR3 coding sequence is TGCAGTGCTAGTTCTCCGGGACAGGGAAGAGGCTACACCTTC. It encodes CSASSPGQGRGYTF.

The chain recombines TRBV3-1 (or the pseudogene TRBV3-2) with TRBJ2-1, with D possibly TRBD1 on 5 matching bases. The CDR3 runs to 15 residues. CDR1 LGHDT and CDR2 YNNKEL come from the germline V gene (reference sequence). Trimming removed 1 base from V and 5 bases from J, with 12 bases in between. CDR3 protein: CASSQAGANNNEQFF. DNA for the CDR3: TGTGCCAGCAGCCAAGCTGGGGCCAACAACAATGAGCAGTTCTTC.

The chain carries TRBV15 and TRBJ2-7; a possible D gene is TRBD1 (6 bases). CDR3 length: 14 residues. V lost 6 bases, J lost 0 bases, and 12 bases lay in between. CDR1 and CDR2 (germline): LNHNV, YYDKDF (reference sequence). The CDR3 DNA reads TGTGCCACCAGTCAGGACAGTATCTCCTACGAGCAGTACTTC. Its protein product is CATSQDSISYEQYF. Filled out from reference TRBV15 and TRBJ2-7, the complete variable domain reads DAMVIQNPRYQVTQFGKPVTLSCSQTLNHNVMYWYQQKSSQAPKLLFHYYDKDFNNEADTPDNFQSRRPNTSFCFLDIRSPGLGDTAMYLCATSQDSISYEQYFGPGTRLTVT.

The chain carries TRBV6-5 and TRBJ1-4; TRBD1 agrees at 8 bases. The CDR3 runs 15 residues. The germline V gene encodes CDR1 MNHEY and CDR2 SVGAGI. V was pared by 4 bases and J by 5 bases, with 6 bases of the junction left unmatched. The CDR3: CASSWQGARNEKLFF. DNA for the CDR3: TGTGCCAGCAGTTGGCAGGGGGCTAGAAATGAAAAACTGTTTTTT.

CDR3 nucleotides: TGTGCCAGCAGCCCGGGACAGCGTAATGAAAAACTGTTTTTT. Amino acids: CASSPGQRNEKLFF. V is TRBV9 and J is TRBJ1-4; TRBD1 agrees at 7 bases. Unmatched junction bases numbered 4, after V lost 4 bases and J lost 4 bases. This CDR3 contains 14 residues. Germline assignment: CDR1 SGDLS and CDR2 YYNGEE.

The V call is TRBV5-4, the J call TRBJ1-1, with D perhaps matching TRBD1 (5 bases). The CDR3 length is 16 residues. Trimming took 5 bases from V and 1 from J, leaving 18 bases between them. CDR1 SGHNT and CDR2 YYREEE come from the germline V gene (reference sequence). The CDR3 bases are TGTGCCAGCAGGGGGGGACGTGACGGAAAGAACACTGAAGCTTTCTTT. This encodes CASRGGRDGKNTEAFF.

V and J are TRBV7-3 and TRBJ2-3; D might be TRBD2 (5 bases). Germline CDR1 reads SGHTA; CDR2 reads FQGTGA. The ends were cut back, 2 bases at V and 4 bases at J, with 16 bases in the middle. The CDR3 has 16 amino acids. The CDR3 DNA is TGTGCCAGCAGCTTAGGACGGACTCACCTGGCAGATACGCAGTATTTT. It specifies CASSLGRTHLADTQYF.

This clone was picked up one time. V gene TRBV2 combines with J gene TRBJ1-5, with a weak D call TRBD1 (5 bases). The germline V and J ends were trimmed by 5 bases and 4 bases, with 12 bases remaining between them. Germline V gene sequence: CDR1 SNHLY, CDR2 FYNNEI. The CDR3 covers 14 residues. CDR3 sequence reads: CASSSRQNNQPQHF. The CDR3 region has the DNA TGTGCCAGCAGTTCGAGACAGAATAATCAGCCCCAGCATTTT.